These 12 T cell receptor beta chains were sequenced from one sample in a study of OX40 agonist ivuxolimab in advanced cancers. The table came from immunoSEQ multiplex PCR; TCRdb's copy has only in-frame clones and leaves some out. The sample lists about 41,000 clones; around 87% were seen once. Sequenced material: CD4+ or CD8+ T cells sorted from blood, taken in a trial of the OX40 agonist ivuxolimab. The origin of the receptors is an adult with an advanced solid tumor such as melanoma, head and neck, liver or kidney cancer.

The chain employs TRBV5-1 and TRBJ2-5; D is undetermined. The CDR3 is 11 amino acids. Germline V CDR1 and CDR2: SGHRS, YFSETQ. Trimming pared 4 bases from V and 7 bases from J, leaving 8 bases between. The CDR3 nucleotides are TGCGCCAGCAGCGAGTCCTGGACCCAGTACTTC. Protein: CASSESWTQYF.

V gene TRBV11-1 combines with J gene TRBJ2-5; D is undetermined. The CDR3 consists of 10 residues. V lost 1 base and J 6 bases, leaving 0 bases between the germline ends. The germline CDR1 and CDR2 sequences are SGHAT and FQDESV (reference sequence). CDR3 bases: TGTGCCAGCAGCTTAGAGACCCAGTACTTC. Its translation: CASSLETQYF.

The rearrangement uses TRBV10-3 and TRBJ1-2; D possibly corresponds to TRBD1 (5 bases). This CDR3 has 13 amino acids. The V end was cut by 1 base, the J end by 3 bases, with 6 bases between. From germline, CDR1 is ENHRY and CDR2 SYGVKD. CDR3 sequence reads: CAISELGDYGYTF. CDR3 DNA sequence: TGTGCCATCAGTGAGTTGGGGGACTATGGCTACACCTTC.

This sequence joins TRBV18 and TRBJ2-5; the D gene is possibly TRBD1 (5 bases). V was trimmed by 1 base and J by 7 bases, leaving 16 bases between them. This CDR3 is 15 amino acids long. Germline-derived CDR1 and CDR2 are KGHSH and LQKENI. The CDR3 bases are TGTGCCAGCTCACCACTCAGACAGCTAGAAGGGACCCAGTACTTC. It translates to CASSPLRQLEGTQYF.

The chain has TRBV27 and TRBJ2-1; D is uncertain. Trimming pared 3 bases from V and 7 bases from J, leaving 13 bases between. This CDR3 is 14 amino acids long. Germline CDR1 reads MNHEY; CDR2 reads SMNVEV (reference sequence). This CDR3 reads CASSFLRDLNEQFF. CDR3 in DNA: TGTGCCAGCAGTTTTCTTAGGGATTTGAATGAGCAGTTCTTC.

For the CDR3, the DNA is TGTGCCAGTAGTATAACGACTAGCGGTACCTACGAGCAGTACTTC. It encodes CASSITTSGTYEQYF. The chain has TRBV19 and TRBJ2-7; TRBD2 aligns across 9 bases. CDR1 is LNHDA and CDR2 is SQIVND in the germline V gene (reference sequence). The CDR3 is made up of 15 amino acids. After removal of 2 bases from V and 2 bases from J, the junction contained 4 bases not matched to a gene.

The chain carries TRBV6-6 and TRBJ1-1; TRBD1 is a possible D gene (5 bases). V was pared by 2 bases and J by 8 bases, with 12 bases between. This CDR3 has 13 amino acids. Germline CDR1 is MNHNY and CDR2 is SVGAGI (reference sequence). The CDR3 reads CASSYLRGREAFF. The DNA of the CDR3 is TGTGCCAGCAGTTACCTGAGGGGCAGGGAAGCTTTCTTT.

The chain couples TRBV28 to TRBJ2-6; 15 positions agree with TRBD2. The V segment lost 6 bases and the J segment 4 bases; nucleotides outside the gene matches: 16. The germline V gene has CDR1 MDHEN and CDR2 SYDVKM. This CDR3 contains 21 residues. CDR3 residues: CASRKFTGTSGRTGGANVLTF. In DNA form, the CDR3 reads TGTGCCAGCAGAAAGTTTACCGGGACTAGCGGGAGGACGGGGGGGGCCAACGTCCTGACTTTC.

The J gene is TRBJ1-1, the V gene TRBV11-2; 7 nucleotides agree with TRBD1. Trimming at V came to 1 base and at J to 5 bases, leaving 4 bases not matched to a gene. The CDR3 runs to 14 residues. CDR1 SGHAT and CDR2 FQNNGV come from the germline V gene. The CDR3 DNA reads as TGTGCCAGCAGCTTAGGGAGGGGGCGGACTGAAGCTTTCTTT. Translated: CASSLGRGRTEAFF.

The chain joins TRBV11-3 to TRBJ2-1; D might be TRBD1 (5 bases). Between the trimmed V and J ends, which lost 4 bases and 6 bases, there was a span of 16 bases. The CDR3 runs 15 residues. Germline V gene data show CDR1 as SGHNT and CDR2 as YENEEA. CDR3 loop: CASSSRVGVVNEQFF. In nucleotides, the CDR3 is TGTGCCAGCAGCTCCCGTGTAGGGGTCGTCAATGAGCAGTTCTTC.

On this clone: The junction differs from germline at one of its ends, possibly a read error. The chain has TRBV4-1 and TRBJ1-1, with 9 bases aligning to TRBD1. The CDR3 is 11 residues long. From germline, CDR1 is MGHRA and CDR2 YSYEKL. CDR3 DNA: TGCGCCAGCAGCCGGGACAGGGCGTTTCTCTTT. Encoded protein: CASSRDRAFLF.

This chain joins TRBV7-2 and TRBJ2-3; 10 bases match TRBD2. The CDR3 totals 16 residues. CDR1 is SGHTA, CDR2 FQGNSA, per germline. The trim removed 3 bases at V and 3 bases at J, leaving 6 bases unmatched. CDR3: CASSFSSGSGTDTQYF. The CDR3 nucleotides are TGTGCCAGCAGCTTTTCTAGCGGGAGTGGGACAGATACGCAGTATTTT.